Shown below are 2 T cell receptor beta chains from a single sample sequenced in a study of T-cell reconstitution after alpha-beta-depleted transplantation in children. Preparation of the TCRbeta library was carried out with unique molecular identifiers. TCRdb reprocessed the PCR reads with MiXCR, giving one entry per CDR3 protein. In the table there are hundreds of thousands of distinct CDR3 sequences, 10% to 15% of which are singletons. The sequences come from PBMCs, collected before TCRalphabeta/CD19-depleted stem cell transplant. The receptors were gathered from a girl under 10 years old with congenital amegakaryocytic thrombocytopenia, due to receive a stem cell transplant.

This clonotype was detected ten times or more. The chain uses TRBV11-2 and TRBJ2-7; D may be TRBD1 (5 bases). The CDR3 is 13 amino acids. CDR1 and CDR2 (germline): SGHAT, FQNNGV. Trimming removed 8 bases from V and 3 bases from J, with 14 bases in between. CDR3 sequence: CASRGQGFYEQYF. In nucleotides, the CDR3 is TGTGCCAGCCGCGGCCAGGGCTTCTACGAGCAGTACTTC.

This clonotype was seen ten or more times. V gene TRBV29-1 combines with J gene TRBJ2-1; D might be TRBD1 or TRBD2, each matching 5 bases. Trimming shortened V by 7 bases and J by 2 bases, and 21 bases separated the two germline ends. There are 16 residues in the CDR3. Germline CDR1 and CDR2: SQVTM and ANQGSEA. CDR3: CSASLGVSYPYNEQFF. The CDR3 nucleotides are TGCAGCGCTTCACTAGGGGTCAGTTACCCCTACAATGAGCAGTTCTTC.